This T cell receptor beta chain was recovered during a study of OX40 agonist ivuxolimab in advanced cancers. Whole-study findings and limits: CD4+ and CD8+ T cells in blood underwent clonal expansion by week 6 at 0.1 to 3.0 mg/kg. It was also the case that some nonresponders had low normalized T-cell clonal expansion.

TCRdb's table, derived via immunoSEQ multiplex PCR, lists solely in-frame clones and lacks some. The sample has around 25,000 clones, 75% to 80% seen once; the top ten hold about 17%. About this clone itself: As yet, its antigen is unknown.

The V gene's germline CDR1 is SEHNR and CDR2 FQNEAQ (reference sequence). With V trimmed by 5 bases and J by 1 base, 4 bases remained unmatched. The CDR3 runs 14 residues. This rearrangement joins TRBV7-9 to TRBJ2-5, with 7 bases that match TRBD1. The origin of this receptor is an adult with an advanced solid tumor such as melanoma, head and neck, liver or kidney cancer. The sample consisted of CD4+ or CD8+ T cells sorted from blood, taken in a trial of the OX40 agonist ivuxolimab. CDR3 in DNA: TGTGCCAGCAGCCGAGACAGGGTCCAAGAGACCCAGTACTTC. Translated, it gives CASSRDRVQETQYF.